A selection of T cell receptor beta chains follows, all from one sample in a study of CD8 T cells in Susac syndrome. MiXCR, run by TCRdb on the immunoSEQ multiplex PCR reads, gives a single entry per CDR3 protein. The repertoire holds over 100,000 distinct CDR3 sequences, with 92% as singletons. Material for sequencing was CD8+ T cells from PBMCs. These receptors were taken from a human donor in good health. Both conserved end residues are part of each CDR3. The D gene is left open where the match is weak. Size is stated for part of the rows, as once, few or many counts, or as a class when the clone is expanded.

v_gene	d_gene	j_gene	abundance	CDR3aa	CDR3nt
TRBV12-3/TRBV12-4	.	TRBJ1-3	.	CASQRVMGTSRNTIYF	TGTGCCAGCCAACGTGTGATGGGCACTTCGAGAAACACCATATATTTT
TRBV6-2/TRBV6-3	TRBD2	TRBJ2-5	.	CASRREELFQETQYF	TGTGCCAGCAGACGGGAGGAGCTCTTCCAAGAGACCCAGTACTTC
TRBV3-1	TRBD2	TRBJ2-2	.	CASSQDGSERESANTGELFF	TGTGCCAGCAGCCAAGATGGTTCGGAGCGGGAGAGCGCGAACACCGGGGAGCTGTTTTTT
TRBV3-1	TRBD1	TRBJ2-6	.	CASSQVPTGVSGANVLTF	TGTGCCAGCAGCCAAGTCCCGACAGGGGTCTCTGGGGCCAACGTCCTGACTTTC
TRBV20-1	TRBD1	TRBJ2-3	.	CSARRQGKDTQYF	TGCAGTGCCCGCCGACAGGGGAAAGATACGCAGTATTTT
TRBV21-1	.	TRBJ1-1	.	CASSSPEARDTEAFF	TGTGCCAGCAGCTCCCCTGAAGCCCGGGACACTGAAGCTTTCTTT
TRBV7-2	TRBD2	TRBJ2-1	once	CASSLAWTSGSEQFF	TGTGCCAGCAGCTTAGCGTGGACTAGCGGGAGTGAGCAGTTCTTC
TRBV6-2/TRBV6-3	.	TRBJ2-3	few	CASSYSRRNTQYF	TGTGCCAGCAGTTACTCGCGGCGAAATACGCAGTATTTT
TRBV6-1	TRBD1	TRBJ2-7	few	CASSDTGGAPREQYF	TGTGCCAGCAGTGACACAGGGGGCGCCCCTCGGGAGCAGTACTTC
TRBV10-3	TRBD1	TRBJ2-7	.	CAISDIRTGDPEQYF	TGTGCCATCAGTGATATTAGGACAGGGGACCCTGAGCAGTACTTC
TRBV14	.	TRBJ2-4	few	CASSQDSKNIQYF	TGTGCCAGCAGCCAGGACAGTAAAAACATTCAGTACTTC
TRBV20-1	.	TRBJ2-6	.	CSALGGSGDANVLTF	TGCAGTGCCCTAGGTGGCTCAGGGGACGCCAACGTCCTGACTTTC
TRBV18	.	TRBJ1-1	.	CASSPSAQVNTEAFF	TGTGCCAGCTCACCGTCGGCACAGGTGAACACTGAAGCTTTCTTT
TRBV24-1	.	TRBJ2-5	.	CATSEGETQYF	TGTGCCACCAGTGAGGGGGAGACCCAGTACTTC
TRBV29-1	.	TRBJ2-1	.	CSVCDDPYNEQFF	TGCAGCGTTTGTGATGATCCCTACAATGAGCAGTTCTTC
TRBV4-3	TRBD1	TRBJ2-7	.	CASSPEWTGSSYEQYF	TGCGCCAGCAGCCCCGAATGGACAGGGAGCTCCTACGAGCAGTACTTC
TRBV7-2	.	TRBJ1-2	.	CASSLERDGLTF	TGTGCCAGCAGCCTAGAGAGGGACGGATTAACCTTC
TRBV2	.	TRBJ1-6	once	CASSSLHPSNGSPLHF	TGTGCCAGCAGTTCCCTCCACCCGTCGAATGGGTCACCCCTCCACTTT
TRBV19	.	TRBJ1-1	.	CASSIAPSGGTEAFF	TGTGCCAGTAGTATAGCACCATCCGGCGGCACTGAAGCTTTCTTT
TRBV7-3	.	TRBJ1-2	.	CASSRAGATTHTF	TGTGCCAGCAGCCGTGCAGGGGCTACGACACACACCTTC
TRBV20-1	TRBD2	TRBJ2-7	.	CSARAGIGAGGPSRHEQYF	TGCAGTGCTAGAGCCGGAATAGGGGCGGGAGGGCCTTCGCGACACGAGCAGTACTTC
TRBV3-1	.	TRBJ1-1	.	CASSQENRNTEAFF	TGTGCCAGCAGCCAAGAGAACAGGAACACTGAAGCTTTCTTT
TRBV12-3/TRBV12-4	.	TRBJ2-7	once	CASSLGRNEQYF	TGTGCCAGCAGTTTAGGGCGGAACGAGCAGTACTTC
TRBV6-2/TRBV6-3	.	TRBJ1-5	.	CASSPNPRRREASNQPQHF	TGTGCCAGCAGTCCAAACCCCCGGAGAAGGGAAGCGAGCAATCAGCCCCAGCATTTT
TRBV7-8	.	TRBJ2-4	.	CASSPPGELKNIQYF	TGTGCCAGCTCCCCTCCCGGCGAGCTCAAAAACATTCAGTACTTC
TRBV20-1	.	TRBJ2-7	.	CSASLPGTGLYEQYF	TGCAGTGCTAGCCTCCCAGGGACCGGGCTCTACGAGCAGTACTTC
TRBV20-1	.	TRBJ2-7	.	CSARGYEQYF	TGCAGTGCTAGGGGGTACGAGCAGTACTTC
TRBV20-1	.	TRBJ2-3	.	CSATYRIPSTDTQYF	TGCAGTGCTACATACAGGATCCCTAGCACAGATACGCAGTATTTT
TRBV24-1	TRBD2	TRBJ2-3	.	CATRGEGDTQYF	TGTGCCACCCGAGGGGAGGGGGATACGCAGTATTTT
TRBV7-9	.	TRBJ1-1	.	CASSFTSGKPEAFF	TGTGCCAGCAGCTTCACGTCCGGAAAGCCTGAAGCTTTCTTT
TRBV7-2	.	TRBJ2-7	.	CASSLPAVPTEQYF	TGTGCCAGCAGCTTACCGGCCGTTCCCACCGAGCAGTACTTC
TRBV5-1	TRBD1	TRBJ2-3	once	CASSLGTRGNTDTQYF	TGCGCCAGCAGCTTGGGTACCAGGGGGAATACTGATACGCAGTATTTT
TRBV29-1	TRBD1	TRBJ2-7	.	CTVRQTGGEQYF	TGCACCGTCCGCCAGACAGGGGGCGAGCAGTACTTC
TRBV30	TRBD2	TRBJ2-1	.	CAWSGGGRARNEQFF	TGTGCCTGGAGTGGGGGTGGGAGGGCCCGGAATGAGCAGTTCTTC
TRBV6-5	.	TRBJ1-4	.	CASRGRPNEKLFF	TGTGCCAGCAGGGGCAGGCCTAATGAAAAACTGTTTTTT
TRBV20-1	TRBD1	TRBJ2-7	.	CSARDLIGTAYSYEQYF	TGCAGTGCTAGAGATCTTATCGGGACAGCATACTCCTACGAGCAGTACTTC
TRBV30	.	TRBJ1-1	.	CAQSKGVLNTEAFF	TGTGCCCAATCCAAAGGGGTTTTGAACACTGAAGCTTTCTTT
TRBV5-1	TRBD1	TRBJ2-2	.	CASSWGQGISGELFF	TGCGCCAGCAGCTGGGGACAGGGTATTTCCGGGGAGCTGTTTTTT
TRBV19	TRBD2	TRBJ2-2	.	CASTPGLAGVSGELFF	TGTGCCAGTACCCCAGGACTAGCGGGAGTATCTGGGGAGCTGTTTTTT
TRBV7-3	TRBD1	TRBJ1-6	.	CASSSTGNNSPLHF	TGTGCCAGCAGCTCGACAGGGAATAATTCACCCCTCCACTTT
TRBV7-3	.	TRBJ1-1	.	CASSRDRQTEAFF	TGTGCCAGCAGCCGCGACAGACAGACTGAAGCTTTCTTT
TRBV6-5	.	TRBJ2-2	.	CASSELPSGTGELFF	TGTGCCAGCAGCGAACTTCCTTCAGGGACCGGGGAGCTGTTTTTT
TRBV20-1	.	TRBJ1-1	.	CSARDNNGIEAFF	TGCAGTGCTAGAGATAACAACGGGATTGAAGCTTTCTTT
TRBV3-1	.	TRBJ2-1	once	CASSRYYNEQFF	TGTGCCAGCAGCCGATACTACAATGAGCAGTTCTTC
TRBV7-9	.	TRBJ2-5	.	CASSPWGEKETQYF	TGTGCCAGCAGCCCCTGGGGCGAGAAGGAGACCCAGTACTTC
TRBV4-1	.	TRBJ1-4	.	CASSQGEKLFF	TGCGCCAGCAGCCAGGGTGAAAAACTGTTTTTT
TRBV5-1	TRBD2	TRBJ2-7	.	CASSTPPGTSVSYEQYF	TGCGCCAGCAGCACCCCCCCCGGGACTAGCGTTTCCTACGAGCAGTACTTC
TRBV2	TRBD2	TRBJ2-5	.	CASNGGGNQETQYF	TGTGCCAGCAATGGCGGGGGGAACCAAGAGACCCAGTACTTC
TRBV7-2	.	TRBJ2-2	.	CASSLLARSNTGELFF	TGTGCCAGCAGCTTATTGGCCAGATCGAACACCGGGGAGCTGTTTTTT
TRBV7-3	.	TRBJ2-3	.	CASSSTPGSTQYF	TGTGCCAGCAGCTCTACGCCCGGGAGTACGCAGTATTTT
TRBV14	.	TRBJ2-5	once	CASSQSLRRRQETQYF	TGTGCCAGCAGCCAGTCCCTCCGGCGGAGGCAAGAGACCCAGTACTTC
TRBV4-3	.	TRBJ2-5	.	CASSQVGPPGHGRETQYF	TGCGCCAGCAGCCAAGTCGGTCCCCCGGGACATGGGCGAGAGACCCAGTACTTC
TRBV7-2	.	TRBJ1-1	.	CASSLGIRVEAFF	TGTGCCAGCAGCTTAGGGATACGGGTCGAAGCTTTCTTT
TRBV7-6	TRBD2	TRBJ2-7	.	CASSLGVSGGASLRDEQYF	TGTGCCAGCAGCTTAGGGGTGAGCGGGGGGGCCTCTCTGCGGGACGAGCAGTACTTC
TRBV29-1	.	TRBJ1-4	once	CSVATGSREKLFF	TGCAGCGTCGCGACAGGTTCTCGAGAAAAACTGTTTTTT
TRBV4-3	TRBD2	TRBJ2-5	.	CASSQGLAQETQYF	TGCGCCAGCAGCCAAGGACTAGCGCAAGAGACCCAGTACTTC
TRBV12-3/TRBV12-4	.	TRBJ2-3	.	CASSALARDTQYF	TGTGCCAGCAGTGCACTGGCTCGAGATACGCAGTATTTT
TRBV7-2	.	TRBJ2-1	once	CASSLPRTVYNEQFF	TGTGCCAGCAGCTTACCCAGGACGGTCTACAATGAGCAGTTCTTC
TRBV20-1	.	TRBJ2-3	.	CSARDRRPRDTQYF	TGCAGTGCTAGAGATCGGCGGCCTCGCGATACGCAGTATTTT